A selection of T cell receptor beta chains follows, all from one sample in a study of glioma-infiltrating T cells. TCRdb redid the calling of the multiplex PCR reads with MiXCR, one entry per CDR3 protein. This sample has 300,000 to 450,000 distinct CDR3 sequences; less than 50% occur once, and the top ten carry 9.5% to 15%. Material for sequencing was glioma tissue, nonneoplastic brain tissue, or PBMCs (not recorded which). All receptors come from a human donor with low-grade glioma or glioblastoma, undergoing nonglioma brain surgery, or in good health (not recorded which). Each CDR3 is given with its conserved first and last residue. The order of the fields is V gene, clone size, D gene, J gene, CDR3 DNA, CDR3 protein. The D gene is left open where the match is weak. Clone size, where shown, is once, few, many, or a class for clones that have expanded.

TRBV28	once	NA	TRBJ2-7	TGTGCCAGCAGGGACAGCTCCTACAACGAGCAGTACTTC	CASRDSSYNEQYF
TRBV12-3/TRBV12-4	few	NA	TRBJ2-7	TGTGCCAGCAGTTTGGGAGAGGGAACCTACGAGCAGTACTTC	CASSLGEGTYEQYF
TRBV11-2	NA	NA	TRBJ2-1	TGTGCCAGCAGCTCCCGGGAGCATAGCCACAATGAGCAGTTCTTC	CASSSREHSHNEQFF
TRBV6-5	many	NA	TRBJ2-7	TGTGCCAGCAGTTACTCGTTAGGGCCCGCCTACGAGCAGTACTTC	CASSYSLGPAYEQYF
TRBV12-3/TRBV12-4	once	TRBD2	TRBJ2-2	TGTGCCAGCAGTAGTAGGACTAGTCTGTTTTTT	CASSSRTSLFF
TRBV28	many	TRBD1	TRBJ1-4	TGTGCCAGCAGTGCAACGACAGGGACTAATGAAAAACTGTTTTTT	CASSATTGTNEKLFF
TRBV6-2/TRBV6-3	many	TRBD2	TRBJ2-1	TGTGCCAGCACACTAGCGGGAGGCCCCTACAATGAGCAGTTCTTC	CASTLAGGPYNEQFF
TRBV27	many	TRBD2	TRBJ2-3	TGTGCCAGCACCACCCGGCGGGGGGATACGCAGTATTTT	CASTTRRGDTQYF
TRBV6-2/TRBV6-3	few	TRBD1	TRBJ1-2	TGTGCCATCAGTGAGTCAGGTGACAGGGCTATTCGTGGCTACACCTTC	CAISESGDRAIRGYTF
TRBV28	few	NA	TRBJ1-4	TGTGCCAGCAGTTTCCGGGCTGGGGAAAAACTGTTTTTT	CASSFRAGEKLFF
TRBV4-3	NA	NA	TRBJ1-5	TGCGCCAGCAGCCAAAGGGGACAAGGTCAGCCCCAGCATTTT	CASSQRGQGQPQHF
TRBV4-2	NA	TRBD1	TRBJ2-7	TGTGCCAGCGGCCAAGATGGGGGACAGCGCGAGCAGCACTTC	CASGQDGGQREQHF
TRBV28	many	NA	TRBJ1-5	TGTGCCAGCAGGACCTCCCAGGATGGTAACAATCAGCCCCAGCATTTT	CASRTSQDGNNQPQHF
TRBV15	many	NA	TRBJ2-3	TGTGCCACCAGCAGAGATGTCACCGACACAGATACGCAGTATTTT	CATSRDVTDTDTQYF
TRBV28	NA	TRBD2	TRBJ2-3	TGTGCCAGCAGCCAAAACAAGGGACGGGAGGGCCGAGGCACAGATACGCAGTATTTT	CASSQNKGREGRGTDTQYF
TRBV18	NA	TRBD1	TRBJ1-2	TGTGCCAGCTCAGGGGCGCATGGACAGGGGCAGGACTATGGCTACACCTTC	CASSGAHGQGQDYGYTF
TRBV15	few	NA	TRBJ2-4	TGTGCCACCAGCAGTCCCCACGGGGGATCTAGAAACATTCAGTACTTC	CATSSPHGGSRNIQYF
TRBV7-9	NA	NA	TRBJ2-3	TGTGCCAGCAGCTTAGCCCCCGGGATGGTTATAGATACGCAGTATTTT	CASSLAPGMVIDTQYF
TRBV18	NA	TRBD2	TRBJ2-7	TGTGCCAGCTCACTAGCGGGAGAGGTCGAGCAGTACTTC	CASSLAGEVEQYF
TRBV3-1	NA	NA	TRBJ2-7	TGTGCCAGCAGCCACCGGTCTCCCCCCTACAAGCAGTACTTC	CASSHRSPPYKQYF
TRBV4-1	NA	NA	TRBJ2-7	TGCGCCAGCAGCCAAGATGGGGGCAGGGGGGTTACCTACGAGCAGTACTTC	CASSQDGGRGVTYEQYF
TRBV28	many	NA	TRBJ2-7	TGTGCCAGCATGGGCAGTCTCTACGAGCAGTACTTC	CASMGSLYEQYF
TRBV20-1	NA	NA	TRBJ2-1	TGCAGTGCTAGAGATCGCACTAGTCCGGGCAGTGAGCAGTTCTTC	CSARDRTSPGSEQFF
TRBV6-2/TRBV6-3	many	NA	TRBJ2-7	TGTGCCACCAGCAACCGCGGGCCCTACGAGCAGTACTTC	CATSNRGPYEQYF
TRBV25-1	NA	NA	TRBJ1-1	TGTGCCAGCAGCCTCCCGGGGGATTTTAACACTGAAGCTTTCTTT	CASSLPGDFNTEAFF
TRBV10-3	NA	NA	TRBJ2-3	TGTGCCATCAGTGACGGTGTTCAGCGCACAGATACGCAGTATTTT	CAISDGVQRTDTQYF
TRBV14	few	NA	TRBJ2-1	TGTGCCAGCAGCCAAGGACTAGTGAGTGAGCAGTTCTTC	CASSQGLVSEQFF
TRBV7-2	NA	TRBD1	TRBJ2-5	TGTGCCAGCAGCTCGAGACAGGGGGGAGAGACCCAGTACTTC	CASSSRQGGETQYF
TRBV15	few	NA	TRBJ2-4	TGTGCCACCAGCAGATTGGACAAAAACATTCAGTACTTC	CATSRLDKNIQYF
TRBV6-2/TRBV6-3	many	NA	TRBJ2-5	TGTGCCAGCAGGGCACGAGGTCCTCAAGAGACCCAGTACTTC	CASRARGPQETQYF
TRBV25-1	few	NA	TRBJ1-5	TGTGCCAGCAGTGAATCCGGGGGGCCCAATCAGCCCCAGCATTTT	CASSESGGPNQPQHF
TRBV7-2	few	NA	TRBJ1-1	TGTGCCAGCAGCTTAGCGGGCAGACCCCGGAGGGCTTTCTTT	CASSLAGRPRRAFF
TRBV6-2/TRBV6-3	NA	TRBD2	TRBJ2-1	TGTGCCAGCAGTTACCTTGGACTAGCGCTATACAATGAGCAGTTCTTC	CASSYLGLALYNEQFF
TRBV4-1	NA	NA	TRBJ2-1	TGCGCCAGCAGCCAAGATCCCGGCCATGAGCAGTTCTTC	CASSQDPGHEQFF
TRBV5-1	NA	NA	TRBJ2-7	TGCGCCAGCAGCTTGGGCTACGGTACCTACGAGCAGTACTTC	CASSLGYGTYEQYF
TRBV20-1	few	NA	TRBJ2-3	TGCAGTGCACCTACTAGACGAGTGGCAGATACGCAGTATTTT	CSAPTRRVADTQYF
TRBV6-1	NA	TRBD1	TRBJ2-7	TGTGCCAGCACTACGGGACAGGGGTCCACCTACGAGCAGTACTTC	CASTTGQGSTYEQYF
TRBV27	many	TRBD2	TRBJ2-1	TGTGCCAGCAGTTTCGGGACTAGCGGGAGGAATGAGCAGTTCTTC	CASSFGTSGRNEQFF
TRBV20-1	NA	NA	TRBJ1-5	TGCAGTGCTTCGGCTACAGGGAGGAATCAGCCCCAGCATTTT	CSASATGRNQPQHF
TRBV7-3	NA	TRBD1	TRBJ2-1	TGTGCCAGCAGCTCCCCGGACAGGGAAGACTACTATGAGCAGTTCTTC	CASSSPDREDYYEQFF
TRBV27	many	TRBD1	TRBJ2-7	TGTGCCAGCAGTTCCATTCACACCGGGACAGCATACGAGCAGTACTTC	CASSSIHTGTAYEQYF
TRBV6-1	NA	NA	TRBJ2-4	TGTGCCAGCAGGCGGCTAGGGACTCTAGCCAAAAACATTCAGTACTTC	CASRRLGTLAKNIQYF
TRBV15	many	TRBD1	TRBJ2-3	TGTGCCACCGGCCGGGACAGTGCTAGCACAGATACGCAGTATTTT	CATGRDSASTDTQYF
TRBV11-2	NA	TRBD1	TRBJ2-7	TGTGCCAGCAGCTTGAGGGACAGGACGGGGGAGCAGTACTTC	CASSLRDRTGEQYF
TRBV27	many	NA	TRBJ1-5	TGTGCCAGCAGCCCGATGCAGGGAGTTAATCAGCCCCAGCATTTT	CASSPMQGVNQPQHF